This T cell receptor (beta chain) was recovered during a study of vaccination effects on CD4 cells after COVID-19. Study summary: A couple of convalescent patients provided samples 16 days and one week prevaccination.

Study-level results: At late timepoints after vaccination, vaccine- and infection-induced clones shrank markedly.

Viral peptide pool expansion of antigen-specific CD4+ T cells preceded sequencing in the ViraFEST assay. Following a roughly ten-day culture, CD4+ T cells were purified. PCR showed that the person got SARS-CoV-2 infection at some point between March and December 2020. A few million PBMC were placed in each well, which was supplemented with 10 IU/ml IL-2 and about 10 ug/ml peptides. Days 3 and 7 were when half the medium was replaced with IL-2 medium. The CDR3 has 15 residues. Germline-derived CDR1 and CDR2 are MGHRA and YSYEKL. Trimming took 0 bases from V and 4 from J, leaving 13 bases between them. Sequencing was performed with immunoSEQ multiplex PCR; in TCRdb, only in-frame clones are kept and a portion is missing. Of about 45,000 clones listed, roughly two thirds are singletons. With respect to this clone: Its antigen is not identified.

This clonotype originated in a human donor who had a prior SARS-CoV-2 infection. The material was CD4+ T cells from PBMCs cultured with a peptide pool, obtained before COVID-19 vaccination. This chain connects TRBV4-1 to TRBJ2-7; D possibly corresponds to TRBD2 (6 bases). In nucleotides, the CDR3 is TGCGCCAGCAGCCAAGACTCCGGGAGCCCTTACGAGCAGTACTTC. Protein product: CASSQDSGSPYEQYF.